This T cell receptor beta chain was recovered during a study of regulatory T cells in long-lasting Graves disease. Study-wide background: Persistent cases took antithyroid drugs over 5 years and stayed TSH receptor antibody positive.

This clonotype was recorded at least ten times. Its antigen is not known. Study findings and constraints: Persistent disease samples used TRBV28, TRBJ1-2 and TRBJ2-5 preferentially. Persistent patients had a count of shared public clonotypes (2,741) that exceeded that of new patients (around 960).

Time point: persistent/refractory GD, antithyroid drugs over 5 years with positive TRAb. PBMCs provided the RNA from which the TCR library was made. Relying on iRepertoire HTBI primers and Arm-PCR of CDR3 regions, the team built TCR beta libraries. One entry per CDR3 protein, called by TCRdb with MiXCR from the multiplex PCR reads. The sample yields about 470,000 distinct CDR3 sequences, less than 25% seen once. V was pared by 7 bases and J by 0 bases, with 14 bases between. Germline V CDR1 and CDR2: SGHDT, YYEEEE. This CDR3 comprises 15 residues. The sample here was peripheral blood mononuclear cells (PBMCs), taken when the disease was refractory, from a patient treated with antithyroid drugs. This TCR was sampled from a female donor with Graves disease. V gene TRBV5-6 combines with J gene TRBJ1-5; unclear D gene. The DNA for the CDR3 is TGTGCCAGCCACAGTAGAGAATATAGCAATCAGCCCCAGCATTTT. Translated, it gives CASHSREYSNQPQHF.